This TCR beta chain derives from a study of T cells in localized non-small cell lung cancer. Findings of the study overall: Maximal T cell clonality occurred in uninvolved adjacent lung, with tumor ranking below it. Of the top 100 tumor clones, median roughly 60 were in adjacent lung, approximately 30 among its top 100.

V was clipped by 10 bases and J by 5 bases; unmatched bases: 10. Per the germline V gene, CDR1 is MDHEN and CDR2 is SYDVKM. CDR3 length: 14 residues. Sequenced by immunoSEQ multiplex PCR; TCRdb stores in-frame clones only, minus some. The table includes about 33,000 clones, approximately 92% detected once. Notes on this clone: Its antigen remains unknown.

This TCR came from an older female donor with stage I lung adenocarcinoma. Specimen: peripheral blood, collected before any cancer treatment. V usage is TRBV28 and J usage is TRBJ1-4; the match to TRBD1 covers 7 bases. The CDR3 region is CATIPPRGNEKLFF. The CDR3 region has the DNA TGTGCCACCATTCCGCCCAGGGGGAATGAAAAACTGTTTTTT.